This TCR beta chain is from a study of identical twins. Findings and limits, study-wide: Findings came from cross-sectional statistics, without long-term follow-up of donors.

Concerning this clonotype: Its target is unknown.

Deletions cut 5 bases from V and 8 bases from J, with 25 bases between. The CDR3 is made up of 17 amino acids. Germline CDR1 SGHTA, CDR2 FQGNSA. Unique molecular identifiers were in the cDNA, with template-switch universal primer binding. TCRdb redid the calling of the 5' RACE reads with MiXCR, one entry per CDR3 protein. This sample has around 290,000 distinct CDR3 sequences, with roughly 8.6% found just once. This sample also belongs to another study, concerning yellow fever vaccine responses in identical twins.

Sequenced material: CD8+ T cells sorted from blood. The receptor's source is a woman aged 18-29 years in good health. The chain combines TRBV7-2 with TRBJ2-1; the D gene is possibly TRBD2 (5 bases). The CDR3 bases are TGTGCCAGCAGCCGTCCAGGAGGAGTCCCTGACGAGGATGAGCAGTTCTTC. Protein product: CASSRPGGVPDEDEQFF.